This is a list of T cell receptor beta chains from one sample in a study of identical twins. TCRdb analysed the 5' RACE reads with MiXCR anew, one entry per CDR3 protein. The sample contains more than 600,000 distinct CDR3 sequences, roughly 20% of which appear only once. These records were also assigned to another study, of T cells expressing NK-cell markers.

Material for sequencing was PBMCs. These receptors came from a woman younger than 30 in good health. The conserved cysteine and the conserved F or W are not part of the CDR3 here. The size of a clone is reported for some rows only, either as once, few or many, or as a class for expanded clones.

clone size | CDR3 length | V gene | CDR3 protein
. | 12 | TRBV20-1 | SAFDPLQSDEQF
few | 13 | TRBV5-6 | ASSSEQGLNNEQF
. | 13 | TRBV4-2 | ASSQGAVAQETQY
few | 12 | TRBV29-1 | SVVMGGSSYEQY
few | 13 | TRBV24-1 | ATSARTSSYNEQF
few | 10 | TRBV6-5 | ASSYLGGTQY
. | 16 | TRBV10-3 | AISERKGLAEGTDTQY
few | 11 | TRBV20-1 | SAREGQVGGYT
. | 12 | TRBV2 | ASKIEIFPDTQY
. | 13 | TRBV5-6 | ASSLIGLGENEQF
. | 12 | TRBV11-3 | ASSLSGPNNEQF
. | 12 | TRBV5-1 | ASSLDENFYEQY
. | 11 | TRBV3-1 | ASSQGIDNEQY
. | 10 | TRBV11-1 | ASSPDRSGQY
. | 11 | TRBV7-9 | ASSRTSPYEQY
few | 10 | TRBV11-2 | ASGDSGNEQF
many | 9 | TRBV12-3/TRBV12-4 | ASSLVHEQY
. | 12 | TRBV18 | ASEQIRGAYEQY
. | 11 | TRBV6-5 | ASSYSNIREAF
few | 12 | TRBV15 | ATSRVGSPYEQY
many | 11 | TRBV12-3/TRBV12-4 | ASRRGADQPQH
few | 13 | TRBV27 | ASRARSSYNSPLH